This T cell receptor beta chain was retrieved from a study of T cell changes during pregnancy in multiple sclerosis. Libraries were prepared by immunoSEQ multiplex PCR; TCRdb keeps only in-frame clonotypes and omits some of them. The sample comprises tens of thousands of clones, about 93% of which are singletons, and roughly 3.8% rests with the top ten. V was cut by 6 bases and J by 2 bases, with 16 bases left in between. Germline-derived CDR1 and CDR2 are MGHRA and YSYEKL. The CDR3 has 16 amino acids. Sequenced here: CD8+ T cells from peripheral blood mononuclear cells, sampled after pregnancy. This clonotype originated in a female donor with multiple sclerosis, enrolled in a pregnancy study. The chain recombines TRBV4-1 with TRBJ1-4; maybe TRBD1 (6 bases). Written as DNA, the CDR3 is TGCGCCAGCAGACAATCAGGGGTTAGGACTAATGAAAAACTGTTTTTT. Translation: CASRQSGVRTNEKLFF.